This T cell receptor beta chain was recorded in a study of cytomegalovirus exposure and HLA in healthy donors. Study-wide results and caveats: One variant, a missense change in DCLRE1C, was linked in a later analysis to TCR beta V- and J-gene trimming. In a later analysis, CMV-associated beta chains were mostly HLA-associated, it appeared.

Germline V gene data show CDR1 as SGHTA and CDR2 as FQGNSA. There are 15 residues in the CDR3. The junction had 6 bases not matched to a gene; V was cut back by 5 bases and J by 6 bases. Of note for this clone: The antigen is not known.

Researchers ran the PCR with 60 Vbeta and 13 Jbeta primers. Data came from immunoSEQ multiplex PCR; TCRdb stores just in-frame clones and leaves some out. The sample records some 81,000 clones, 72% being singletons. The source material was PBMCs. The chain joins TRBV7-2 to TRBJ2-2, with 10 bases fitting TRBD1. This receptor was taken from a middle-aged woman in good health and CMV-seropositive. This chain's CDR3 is CASSPKTGGPGELFF. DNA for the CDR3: TGTGCCAGCAGCCCAAAGACAGGGGGCCCCGGGGAGCTGTTTTTT.